The T cell receptor beta chain under discussion was sequenced for a study of CD8+ T cells in alopecia areata. Broader study findings: Scalp data also include sequences from resident alphabeta T cells of normal skin. Compared with normal scalp, lesional scalp had higher clonality and more expanded CD8+ clones. Among patients, TCR sharing was less clear than in mice, a difference possibly due in part to HLA diversity in the patient population.

The germline V gene has CDR1 SGHRS and CDR2 YFSETQ. This CDR3 contains 19 residues. The J segment lost 1 base and the V segment lost 2 bases, leaving 9 bases of the junction unmatched. Lesional scalp punch biopsies and peripheral blood were collected from alopecia areata patients. Regarding this clone: Its cognate antigen is unknown.

Extraction and reverse transcription of RNA yielded cDNA as the sequencing template. Clones were sequenced by immunoSEQ multiplex PCR, and TCRdb holds only the in-frame ones, with some missing. The sample has 90,000 to 130,000 clones, 55% to 60% seen once. The receptor was derived from a human donor with alopecia areata. Source material: NKG2D-low CD8+ T cells sorted from blood. The V call is TRBV5-1, the J call TRBJ2-3, with 14 bases fitting TRBD2. In DNA form, the CDR3 reads TGCGCCAGCAGCTTCCGGGGACTAGCGGGAGAATGGGGCACAGATACGCAGTATTTT. This sequence encodes CASSFRGLAGEWGTDTQYF.